The rows below give T cell receptor beta chains drawn from one sample of a study of cytomegalovirus exposure and HLA in healthy donors. Sequenced by immunoSEQ multiplex PCR; TCRdb stores in-frame clones only, minus some. Of more than 150,000 clones in the sample, 82% were seen once. The sample taken for sequencing was PBMCs. The source of these receptors is a man between 40 and 49 years old in good health and CMV-seronegative. The CDR3 runs from the conserved cysteine through the conserved F or W. D genes are given only for firm matches. Where a row states a size, it is once, few, many or the class of an expanded clone; other rows omit it.

v_gene	abundance	j_gene	d_gene	CDR3aa	CDR3nt
TRBV7-2	.	TRBJ2-5	.	CASRLRAGVIQETQYF	TGTGCCAGCAGGTTGAGGGCAGGGGTCATCCAAGAGACCCAGTACTTC
TRBV7-2	.	TRBJ1-4	TRBD1	CASSSRDRGYEKLFF	TGTGCCAGCAGCTCTCGGGACAGGGGATACGAAAAACTGTTTTTT
TRBV21-1	.	TRBJ2-2	.	CASSPEQIANTGELFF	TGTGCCAGCAGCCCGGAACAGATCGCGAACACCGGGGAGCTGTTTTTT
TRBV25-1	.	TRBJ1-1	.	CASSEAQGSTTEAFF	TGTGCCAGCAGTGAGGCACAGGGAAGTACCACTGAAGCTTTCTTT
TRBV7-2	.	TRBJ2-7	.	CASSFNTGGSYEQYF	TGTGCCAGCAGCTTTAATACAGGAGGGTCCTACGAGCAGTACTTC
TRBV11-1	.	TRBJ1-6	TRBD1	CASRTTDRGINNSPLHF	TGTGCCAGCAGGACTACGGACAGGGGCATAAATAATTCACCCCTCCACTTT
TRBV11-3	few	TRBJ1-2	TRBD1	CASSTRPPRDSYGYTF	TGTGCCAGCAGCACAAGACCCCCCCGGGACAGCTATGGCTACACCTTC
TRBV9	.	TRBJ2-3	.	CASSVVDSLFTDTQYF	TGTGCCAGCAGCGTAGTAGACAGCCTCTTCACAGATACGCAGTATTTT
TRBV4-1	.	TRBJ2-1	TRBD2	CASSRRLAGGEVNEQFF	TGCGCCAGCAGCCGAAGACTAGCGGGAGGGGAGGTCAATGAGCAGTTCTTC
TRBV5-6	once	TRBJ2-7	.	CASSWTVSYEQYF	TGTGCCAGCAGCTGGACAGTTTCCTACGAGCAGTACTTC
TRBV5-6	.	TRBJ1-5	TRBD1	CASSATGQRNQPQHF	TGTGCCAGCAGCGCTACGGGACAGCGCAATCAGCCCCAGCATTTT
TRBV7-2	.	TRBJ2-7	.	CASSLAVRDRHSYEQYF	TGTGCCAGCAGCTTAGCGGTGCGGGACAGACATTCCTACGAGCAGTACTTC
TRBV7-2	.	TRBJ2-7	TRBD2	CASSLSSGIGEQYF	TGTGCCAGCAGCTTATCCAGCGGGATAGGCGAGCAGTACTTC
TRBV29-1	few	TRBJ2-3	.	CSVEGFAGGSVEYF	.
TRBV7-2	.	TRBJ2-2	TRBD1	CASSVRTGKIGELFF	TGTGCCAGCAGCGTTCGGACAGGAAAAATCGGGGAGCTGTTTTTT
TRBV5-1	.	TRBJ2-3	TRBD2	CASSYLAGDPTDTQYF	TGCGCCAGCAGCTATCTAGCGGGAGACCCCACAGATACGCAGTATTTT
TRBV27	.	TRBJ2-7	.	CASSFERLSYEQYF	TGTGCCAGCAGTTTCGAGCGGCTCTCCTACGAGCAGTACTTC
TRBV30	.	TRBJ2-3	.	CAWQRRERSITDTQYF	TGTGCCTGGCAGCGAAGGGAGCGCTCAATCACAGATACGCAGTATTTT
TRBV6-1	.	TRBJ2-5	TRBD2	CASIGTSGFTTQYF	TGTGCCAGCATCGGGACTAGCGGGTTTACGACCCAGTACTTC
TRBV19	few	TRBJ2-7	.	CASSISEGGSDEQYF	TGTGCCAGTAGTATCTCGGAGGGAGGAAGCGACGAGCAGTACTTC
TRBV28	.	TRBJ2-7	TRBD2	CASSLPPTASGPYYEQYF	TGTGCCAGCAGTTTACCCCCCACGGCTAGCGGGCCCTACTACGAGCAGTACTTC
TRBV6-5	.	TRBJ1-1	TRBD1	CASSPRDRANTEAFF	TGTGCCAGCAGTCCGCGGGACAGGGCGAACACTGAAGCTTTCTTT
TRBV7-2	.	TRBJ2-5	.	CASSPGVQETQYF	TGTGCCAGCAGTCCGGGTGTCCAAGAGACCCAGTACTTC
TRBV11-2	few	TRBJ2-3	TRBD2	CASSLVGLAGHSTDTQYF	TGTGCCAGCAGCTTAGTGGGGCTAGCGGGCCATAGCACAGATACGCAGTATTTT